The rows below give T cell receptor beta chains drawn from one sample of a study of CD8 T cell repertoires and HIV-1 epitope variants. Their recognized antigens are unknown. The assay was immunoSEQ multiplex PCR, and TCRdb's table has in-frame clones only and misses some. The repertoire consists of about 5,000 clones, with approximately 70% occurring once and the leading ten covering around 40%. The sequenced sample was cultured CD8+ T cells derived from PBMCs. The origin of the receptors is a male donor with HIV. The CDR3 runs from the conserved cysteine through the conserved F or W. Each record gives: V gene, D gene, J gene, clone size, CDR3 protein, CDR3 DNA. D genes are given only for firm matches. Clone size is given for some rows only: seen once, a few or many times, or a class if the clone is expanded.

v_gene: TRBV29-1; d_gene: .; j_gene: TRBJ1-4; abundance: .; CDR3aa: CSVRTVVTNEKLFF; CDR3nt: TGCAGCGTAAGGACGGTGGTAACTAATGAAAAACTGTTTTTT
v_gene: TRBV11-3; d_gene: TRBD2; j_gene: TRBJ2-1; abundance: few; CDR3aa: CASSFRSGSYNEQFF; CDR3nt: TGTGCCAGCAGCTTCAGAAGCGGGAGTTACAATGAGCAGTTCTTC
v_gene: TRBV9; d_gene: .; j_gene: TRBJ2-2; abundance: .; CDR3aa: CASSVGTDTGELFF; CDR3nt: TGTGCCAGCAGCGTAGGGACAGACACCGGGGAGCTGTTTTTT
v_gene: TRBV11-2; d_gene: .; j_gene: TRBJ2-1; abundance: .; CDR3aa: CASSLEWSEDNEQFF; CDR3nt: TGTGCCAGCAGCTTAGAATGGTCAGAGGACAATGAGCAGTTCTTC
v_gene: TRBV5-6; d_gene: TRBD1; j_gene: TRBJ2-1; abundance: once; CDR3aa: CASSPVTGGAYNEQFF; CDR3nt: TGTGCCAGCAGCCCAGTAACAGGGGGCGCCTACAATGAGCAGTTCTTC
v_gene: TRBV6-6; d_gene: .; j_gene: TRBJ1-6; abundance: .; CDR3aa: CASSYSQGSPLHF; CDR3nt: TGTGCCAGCAGTTACTCGCAGGGGTCACCCCTCCACTTT
v_gene: TRBV13; d_gene: .; j_gene: TRBJ2-2; abundance: .; CDR3aa: CASSTRGSGRTGELFF; CDR3nt: TGTGCCAGCAGCACACGAGGCTCGGGTCGGACCGGGGAGCTGTTTTTT
v_gene: TRBV28; d_gene: .; j_gene: TRBJ1-3; abundance: once; CDR3aa: CATEGNSGNTIYF; CDR3nt: TGTGCCACCGAGGGGAACTCTGGAAACACCATATATTTT
v_gene: TRBV9; d_gene: TRBD2; j_gene: TRBJ2-3; abundance: few; CDR3aa: CASSVRLAGGPSTDTQYF; CDR3nt: TGTGCCAGCAGCGTGAGGCTAGCGGGGGGCCCTAGCACAGATACGCAGTATTTT
v_gene: TRBV7-3; d_gene: .; j_gene: TRBJ2-1; abundance: few; CDR3aa: CASSWRQSSYNEQFF; CDR3nt: TGTGCCAGCAGTTGGAGACAGAGCTCCTACAATGAGCAGTTCTTC
v_gene: TRBV9; d_gene: .; j_gene: TRBJ1-1; abundance: .; CDR3aa: CASSVGQSHREAFF; CDR3nt: TGTGCCAGCAGCGTAGGACAGAGCCATCGTGAAGCTTTCTTT
v_gene: TRBV11-2; d_gene: .; j_gene: TRBJ2-1; abundance: .; CDR3aa: CASSLGSHNEQFF; CDR3nt: TGTGCCAGCAGCTTGGGATCCCACAATGAGCAGTTCTTC
v_gene: TRBV21-1; d_gene: .; j_gene: TRBJ2-1; abundance: .; CDR3aa: CASGSILGGRALYEQFF; CDR3nt: TGTGCCAGCGGGAGCATACTAGGCGGGAGGGCCCTGTATGAGCAGTTCTTC
v_gene: TRBV28; d_gene: .; j_gene: TRBJ2-3; abundance: .; CDR3aa: CASSLEGTDSFTDTQYF; CDR3nt: TGTGCCAGCAGTTTGGAGGGGACAGACTCATTCACAGATACGCAGTATTTT
v_gene: TRBV4-2; d_gene: .; j_gene: TRBJ1-2; abundance: .; CDR3aa: CASSQEAGMTPNYGYTF; CDR3nt: TGTGCCAGCAGCCAAGAGGCAGGCATGACCCCAAACTATGGCTACACCTTC
v_gene: TRBV5-1; d_gene: TRBD2; j_gene: TRBJ2-3; abundance: .; CDR3aa: CASSLTSGSTDTQYF; CDR3nt: TGCGCCAGCAGCTTAACTAGCGGGAGCACAGATACGCAGTATTTT
v_gene: TRBV5-1; d_gene: .; j_gene: TRBJ1-6; abundance: once; CDR3aa: CASSLEGSYNSPLHF; CDR3nt: TGCGCCAGCAGCTTGGAGGGCTCCTATAATTCACCCCTCCACTTT
v_gene: TRBV9; d_gene: .; j_gene: TRBJ1-2; abundance: .; CDR3aa: CASSPADARPLYGYTF; CDR3nt: TGTGCCAGCAGCCCCGCGGACGCCAGGCCACTCTATGGCTACACCTTC
v_gene: TRBV19; d_gene: .; j_gene: TRBJ1-2; abundance: .; CDR3aa: CASSIPGGIYGYTF; CDR3nt: TGTGCCAGTAGTATTCCCGGAGGGATCTATGGCTACACCTTC
v_gene: TRBV7-8; d_gene: TRBD1; j_gene: TRBJ1-2; abundance: .; CDR3aa: CASSQGSGQGDGYTF; CDR3nt: TGTGCCAGCAGCCAAGGGTCAGGCCAGGGGGATGGCTACACCTTC
v_gene: TRBV28; d_gene: .; j_gene: TRBJ1-3; abundance: .; CDR3aa: CASSPGRDSGNTIYF; CDR3nt: TGTGCCAGCAGCCCGGGACGGGACTCTGGAAACACCATATATTTT
v_gene: TRBV23-1; d_gene: TRBD1; j_gene: TRBJ2-5; abundance: .; CDR3aa: CASSQSREGQGLGETQYF; CDR3nt: TGCGCCAGCAGTCAATCGCGAGAGGGACAGGGGTTGGGGGAGACCCAGTACTTC
v_gene: TRBV13; d_gene: .; j_gene: TRBJ2-7; abundance: .; CDR3aa: CASSLAAGPENEQYF; CDR3nt: TGTGCCAGCAGCTTAGCGGCGGGGCCGGAGAACGAGCAGTACTTC
v_gene: TRBV19; d_gene: .; j_gene: TRBJ2-5; abundance: .; CDR3aa: CASGLGPLEQYF; CDR3nt: TGTGCCAGCGGACTTGGACCCTTGGAGCAGTACTTC
v_gene: TRBV14; d_gene: .; j_gene: TRBJ2-7; abundance: .; CDR3aa: CASSQMWGRAAYEQYF; CDR3nt: TGTGCCAGCAGCCAGATGTGGGGCAGGGCAGCCTACGAGCAGTACTTC
v_gene: TRBV25-1; d_gene: TRBD1; j_gene: TRBJ2-1; abundance: .; CDR3aa: CASSERTGLNEQFF; CDR3nt: TGTGCCAGCAGTGAGAGGACAGGGTTGAATGAGCAGTTCTTC
v_gene: TRBV9; d_gene: TRBD2; j_gene: TRBJ2-3; abundance: .; CDR3aa: CASSVREGLAADTQYF; CDR3nt: TGTGCCAGCAGCGTACGAGAGGGACTAGCGGCAGATACGCAGTATTTT
v_gene: TRBV7-6; d_gene: TRBD1; j_gene: TRBJ1-2; abundance: once; CDR3aa: CASREGTGTGYTF; CDR3nt: TGTGCCAGCAGAGAGGGGACAGGGACTGGCTACACCTTC
v_gene: TRBV6-5; d_gene: .; j_gene: TRBJ2-1; abundance: .; CDR3aa: CASSYSGRGRRNEQFF; CDR3nt: TGTGCCAGCAGTTACTCGGGCAGGGGAAGGCGAAATGAGCAGTTCTTC
v_gene: TRBV5-3; d_gene: .; j_gene: TRBJ2-3; abundance: .; CDR3aa: CARSPGHPSTDTQYF; CDR3nt: TGTGCCAGAAGCCCGGGACACCCTAGCACAGATACGCAGTATTTT
v_gene: TRBV7-6; d_gene: .; j_gene: TRBJ2-1; abundance: .; CDR3aa: CASSLSGEQFF; CDR3nt: TGTGCCAGCAGCTTATCTGGTGAGCAGTTCTTC
v_gene: TRBV6-5; d_gene: TRBD1; j_gene: TRBJ2-7; abundance: few; CDR3aa: CASSYRTGSYEQYF; CDR3nt: TGTGCCAGCAGTTACCGGACAGGCTCCTACGAGCAGTACTTC
v_gene: TRBV28; d_gene: .; j_gene: TRBJ2-7; abundance: .; CDR3aa: CASGLGSSYEQYF; CDR3nt: TGTGCCAGCGGGTTAGGTAGCTCCTACGAGCAGTACTTC
v_gene: TRBV28; d_gene: .; j_gene: TRBJ1-5; abundance: few; CDR3aa: CASSSLGWTSGEDQPQHF; CDR3nt: TGTGCCAGCAGTAGTCTGGGGTGGACGTCAGGGGAGGATCAGCCCCAGCATTTT
v_gene: TRBV23-1; d_gene: TRBD1; j_gene: TRBJ1-1; abundance: .; CDR3aa: CASSHSGTGVNTEAFF; CDR3nt: TGCGCCAGCAGTCATTCCGGGACAGGGGTGAACACTGAAGCTTTCTTT
v_gene: TRBV19; d_gene: .; j_gene: TRBJ1-5; abundance: .; CDR3aa: CASSIVQGNQPQHF; CDR3nt: TGTGCCAGTAGTATAGTGCAGGGCAATCAGCCCCAGCATTTT
v_gene: TRBV5-4; d_gene: TRBD2; j_gene: TRBJ2-1; abundance: .; CDR3aa: CASSSGGGRADEQFF; CDR3nt: TGTGCCAGCAGCTCAGGCGGCGGGAGGGCCGATGAGCAGTTCTTC
v_gene: TRBV5-6; d_gene: .; j_gene: TRBJ1-1; abundance: .; CDR3aa: CASSLGAAMNTEAFF; CDR3nt: TGTGCCAGCAGCTTGGGGGCAGCAATGAACACTGAAGCTTTCTTT
v_gene: TRBV28; d_gene: .; j_gene: TRBJ1-5; abundance: once; CDR3aa: CASSFWEGRYSNQPQHF; CDR3nt: TGTGCCAGCAGTTTCTGGGAGGGAAGGTATAGCAATCAGCCCCAGCATTTT
v_gene: TRBV7-2; d_gene: .; j_gene: TRBJ1-1; abundance: few; CDR3aa: CASSPRAGTYTEAFF; CDR3nt: TGTGCCAGCAGCCCCCGGGCAGGGACTTACACTGAAGCTTTCTTT
v_gene: TRBV28; d_gene: TRBD2; j_gene: TRBJ2-7; abundance: .; CDR3aa: CATSLLAGGYEQYF; CDR3nt: TGTGCCACCTCTCTCCTAGCGGGGGGTTACGAGCAGTACTTC
v_gene: TRBV7-6; d_gene: .; j_gene: TRBJ2-2; abundance: .; CDR3aa: CASSLAPGSAGELFF; CDR3nt: TGTGCCAGCAGCTTAGCGCCAGGGAGCGCCGGGGAGCTGTTTTTT
v_gene: TRBV5-6; d_gene: .; j_gene: TRBJ1-5; abundance: .; CDR3aa: CASSLSGAYSNQPQHF; CDR3nt: TGTGCCAGCAGCTTGTCAGGGGCGTATAGCAATCAGCCCCAGCATTTT
v_gene: TRBV5-5; d_gene: .; j_gene: TRBJ1-1; abundance: few; CDR3aa: CASREDLNTEAFF; CDR3nt: TGTGCCAGCAGAGAAGACTTGAACACTGAAGCTTTCTTT